This T cell receptor beta chain was observed in a study of blood T cell repertoires in COVID-19. Germline CDR1 and CDR2: MGHRA and YSYEKL. The CDR3 sequence is 15 residues long. Trimming left V 4 bases short and J 2 bases short, with 12 bases between. TCRdb keeps only in-frame clones here, not all; method: immunoSEQ multiplex PCR. Here the sample spans 150,000 to 200,000 clones, roughly nine tenths being singletons. The sequencing input was peripheral blood. The receptor's source is a man aged 70-80 years with active or convalescent COVID-19. This chain joins TRBV4-1 and TRBJ1-3; maybe TRBD1 (5 bases). CDR3 nucleotide sequence: TGCGCCAGCAGCCCACTCGGGGGAACTGGAAACACCATATATTTT. Encoded protein: CASSPLGGTGNTIYF.